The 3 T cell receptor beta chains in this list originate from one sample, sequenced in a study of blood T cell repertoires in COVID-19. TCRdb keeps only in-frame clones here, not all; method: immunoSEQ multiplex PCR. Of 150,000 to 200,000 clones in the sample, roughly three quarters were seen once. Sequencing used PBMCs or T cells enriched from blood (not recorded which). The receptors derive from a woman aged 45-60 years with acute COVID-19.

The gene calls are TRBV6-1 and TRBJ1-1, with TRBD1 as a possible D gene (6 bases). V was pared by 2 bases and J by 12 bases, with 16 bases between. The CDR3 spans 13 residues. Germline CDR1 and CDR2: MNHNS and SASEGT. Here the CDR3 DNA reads TGTGCCAGCAGTGAAAAGTGGGGGCAGCGGACTTTCTTT. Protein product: CASSEKWGQRTFF.

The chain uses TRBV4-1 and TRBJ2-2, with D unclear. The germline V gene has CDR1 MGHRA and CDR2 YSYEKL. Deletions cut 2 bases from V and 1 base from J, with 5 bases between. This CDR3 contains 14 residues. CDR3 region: CASSQSLNTGELFF. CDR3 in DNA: TGCGCCAGCAGCCAAAGCCTGAACACCGGGGAGCTGTTTTTT.

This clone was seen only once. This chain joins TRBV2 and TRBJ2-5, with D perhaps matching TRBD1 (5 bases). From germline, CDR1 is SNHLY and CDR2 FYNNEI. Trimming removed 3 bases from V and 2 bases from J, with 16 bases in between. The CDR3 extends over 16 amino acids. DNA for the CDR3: TGTGCCAGCAGTGATCTTCCAACTAAGGGGCAAGAGACCCAGTACTTC. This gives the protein CASSDLPTKGQETQYF.